The 21 T cell receptor beta chains listed next were all sequenced from one sample in a study of blood T cell repertoires in COVID-19. Sequencing was performed with immunoSEQ multiplex PCR; in TCRdb, only in-frame clones are kept and a portion is missing. The data contain some 310,000 clones, 85% to 90% of them singletons. The sequenced sample was peripheral blood. The receptors were gathered from a woman aged 25 to 45 with COVID-19, enrolled during active disease.

The chain carries TRBV13 and TRBJ1-5, with a possible D match to TRBD1 (6 bases). This CDR3 has 16 amino acids. V was cut by 4 bases and J by 6 bases, with 19 bases left in between. Per the germline V gene, CDR1 is PRHDT and CDR2 is FYEKMQ (reference sequence). The CDR3: CASSYSGGAVSQPQHF. The CDR3, as DNA: TGTGCCAGCAGCTACTCGGGGGGGGCGGTTTCTCAGCCCCAGCATTTT.

J is TRBJ1-5 and V is TRBV12-3 or TRBV12-4; D unresolved. Trimming cost V 3 bases and J 4 bases, with 7 bases left between them. The CDR3 spans 13 residues. The CDR3 DNA reads as TGTGCCAGCAGTTTTGACGGGAATCAGCCCCAGCATTTT. It is translated as CASSFDGNQPQHF.

This clone showed up just once. The chain links TRBV2 to TRBJ2-1; the D gene is possibly TRBD1 (5 bases). The V gene lost 5 bases and the J gene lost 8 bases, with 19 bases spanning the gap. CDR3 length: 15 amino acids. Germline V CDR1 and CDR2: SNHLY, FYNNEI. The CDR3 here is CASSPWTRKGDEQFF. The CDR3 region has the DNA TGTGCCAGCAGTCCCTGGACGCGAAAAGGGGATGAGCAGTTCTTC.

The V gene is TRBV6-4, the J gene TRBJ1-1; TRBD1 might be the D (5 bases). V was shortened by 4 bases and J by 2 bases, with 8 bases between the two germline ends. This CDR3 comprises 13 residues. Per the germline V gene, CDR1 is MRHNA and CDR2 is SNTAGT. The DNA for the CDR3 is TGTGCCAGCAGTGTCGACAGTAACACTGAAGCTTTCTTT. It specifies CASSVDSNTEAFF.

Of note for this clone: The sample carries other DNA sequences with the same CDR3. The chain combines TRBV6-5 with TRBJ1-2; a weak D match, TRBD1 (6 bases). Germline V gene lookup returns CDR1 MNHEY and CDR2 SVGAGI. V was clipped by 6 bases and J by 4 bases, with 12 bases between them. CDR3 length: 13 residues. This CDR3 is CASSFGQSYGYTF. In DNA form, the CDR3 reads TGTGCCAGCAGCTTTGGACAGTCCTATGGCTACACCTTC.

The rearrangement links TRBV5-1 to TRBJ1-6; D not resolved. The germline V gene has CDR1 SGHRS and CDR2 YFSETQ. The CDR3 runs 17 residues. V lost 3 bases to trimming and J lost 6 bases, with 19 bases between them. CDR3 sequence reads: CASSSTTRTGGNSPLHF. The CDR3 DNA reads TGCGCCAGCAGCTCGACGACGCGTACCGGCGGTAATTCACCCCTCCACTTT.

The V gene is TRBV27, the J gene TRBJ2-7, with 9 bases identical to TRBD2. The CDR3 totals 16 residues. Germline V CDR1 and CDR2: MNHEY, SMNVEV (reference sequence). V trimming: 2 bases; J trimming: 2 bases; junction bases outside the gene matches: 7. The CDR3 nucleotides read TGTGCCAGCAGTTTAAAGGCTAGCGGGGCCCCCTACGAGCAGTACTTC. Its translation is CASSLKASGAPYEQYF.

V usage is TRBV19 and J usage is TRBJ2-1, with TRBD2 matching over 9 bases. This CDR3 comprises 14 residues. Losses at the gene ends were 7 bases for V and 7 bases for J; bases not matched to a gene: 8. Germline CDR1 is LNHDA and CDR2 is SQIVND (reference sequence). In DNA form, the CDR3 reads TGTGCCAGTAAGGCTAGCGGGATCCCTAATGAGCAGTTCTTC. Translating gives CASKASGIPNEQFF.

The gene calls are TRBV6-5 and TRBJ1-3; D perhaps matches TRBD1 (5 bases). This CDR3 has 13 amino acids. The germline V gene has CDR1 MNHEY and CDR2 SVGAGI. V was cut by 5 bases and J by 2 bases, with 7 bases left in between. The CDR3 is CASSIGAGNTIYF. The DNA of the CDR3 is TGTGCCAGCAGTATAGGGGCTGGAAACACCATATATTTT.

This rearrangement joins TRBV6-5 to TRBJ2-6; possible D gene TRBD2, 5 bases. Trimming cost V 5 bases and J 0 bases, with 8 bases left between them. There are 15 residues in the CDR3. Germline CDR1 MNHEY, CDR2 SVGAGI. The CDR3 DNA is TGTGCCAGCAGTCTGACTAACTCTGGGGCCAACGTCCTGACTTTC. It encodes CASSLTNSGANVLTF.

Only one count was recorded for this clone. The rearrangement links TRBV5-1 to TRBJ2-7, with a tentative D call TRBD1 (5 bases). Germline V gene lookup returns CDR1 SGHRS and CDR2 YFSETQ. This CDR3 comprises 14 residues. V was pared by 3 bases and J by 0 bases, with 10 bases between. The DNA of the CDR3 is TGCGCCAGCAGCTCCACAGGTAGCTCCTACGAGCAGTACTTC. This sequence encodes CASSSTGSSYEQYF.

This chain connects TRBV29-1 to TRBJ2-7; TRBD1 aligns across 9 bases. Germline V lookup: CDR1 SQVTM, CDR2 ANQGSEA. V shed 3 bases and J 5 bases; nucleotides not matched to a gene: 5. The CDR3 extends over 13 amino acids. The DNA of the CDR3 is TGCAGCGTTGATGGACAGGGGATCGACGAGCAGTACTTC. This gives the protein CSVDGQGIDEQYF.

The genes are TRBV28 and TRBJ2-7; TRBD1 matches 7 bases. Trimming took 6 bases from V and 0 from J; bases not matched to a gene: 11. Germline-derived CDR1 and CDR2 are MDHEN and SYDVKM. The CDR3 sequence is 16 residues long. CDR3 sequence reads: CASSLPGQSSSYEQYF. The CDR3, as DNA: TGTGCCAGCAGCCTCCCGGGACAGAGTTCCTCCTACGAGCAGTACTTC.

This chain joins TRBV7-9 and TRBJ2-3, with D unresolved. V lost 5 bases, J lost 1 base, and 13 bases lay in between. CDR3 size: 15 residues. Germline CDR1 SEHNR, CDR2 FQNEAQ (reference sequence). CDR3 nucleotides: TGTGCCAGCAGCCAATACCTAACAGGCACAGATACGCAGTATTTT. Its translation: CASSQYLTGTDTQYF.

CDR3 protein: CASSSRTGDETQYF. CDR3 sequence (DNA): TGTGCCAGCAGTTCCCGGACAGGGGACGAGACCCAGTACTTC. V usage is TRBV6-5 and J usage is TRBJ2-5, with TRBD1 matching over 9 bases. The CDR3 is 14 amino acids. V gave up 4 bases and J gave up 5 bases; unmatched junction bases: 5. Germline CDR1 is MNHEY and CDR2 is SVGAGI.

The chain carries TRBV28 and TRBJ1-3, with a possible D match to TRBD1 (5 bases). V gave up 7 bases and J gave up 4 bases, with 11 bases separating them. The CDR3 covers 13 residues. Germline lookup yields CDR1 MDHEN and CDR2 SYDVKM. The chain's CDR3 is CASTGGTGNTIYF. CDR3 DNA: TGTGCCAGCACCGGGGGGACGGGAAACACCATATATTTT.

V and J are TRBV6-5 and TRBJ1-2; a possible D gene is TRBD1 (6 bases). The germline CDR1 and CDR2 sequences are MNHEY and SVGAGI. This CDR3 has 13 residues. The V end was cut by 5 bases, the J end by 8 bases, with 15 bases between. CDR3 sequence (DNA): TGTGCCAGCAGTCGTGACAGGATTTACGGCTACACCTTC. Protein: CASSRDRIYGYTF.

This chain connects TRBV29-1 to TRBJ2-7, with 9 bases matching TRBD2. The CDR3 is made up of 16 amino acids. Germline lookup yields CDR1 SQVTM and CDR2 ANQGSEA. V lost 0 bases and J lost 4; bases outside the gene matches: 10. CDR3 nucleotide sequence: TGCAGCGTTGAAGATCAAGGTAGCGCGGGGGGGTACGAGCAGTACTTC. Amino acids: CSVEDQGSAGGYEQYF.

The chain combines TRBV7-9 with TRBJ2-5; the D gene is possibly TRBD2 (6 bases). Germline CDR1 is SEHNR and CDR2 is FQNEAQ (reference sequence). This CDR3 spans 15 amino acids. Between the trimmed V and J ends, which lost 1 base and 5 bases, there was a span of 14 bases. For the CDR3, the DNA is TGTGCCAGCAGCTTAGTTGGAGGGGCATGGGAGACCCAGTACTTC. As protein: CASSLVGGAWETQYF.

Remarks on this clone: Distinct nucleotide sequences in the sample also encode this CDR3. The chain has TRBV12-3 or TRBV12-4 and TRBJ1-5; maybe TRBD1 (5 bases). The V and J ends lost 3 bases and 4 bases respectively, with 7 bases between them. The CDR3 loop spans 13 amino acids. The CDR3 here is CASSFGGNQPQHF. The CDR3, as DNA: TGTGCCAGCAGTTTTGGGGGGAATCAGCCCCAGCATTTT.

This chain links TRBV30 with TRBJ1-2, with 11 bases fitting TRBD1. V trimming: 4 bases; J trimming: 3 bases; junction bases outside the gene matches: 4. CDR3 length equals 14 residues. Germline CDR1 and CDR2: GTSNPN and SVGIG (reference sequence). The CDR3 coding sequence is TGTGCCTGGAACCTGGGACAGGGGGACTATGGCTACACCTTC. It is translated as CAWNLGQGDYGYTF. Drawing the rest from reference TRBV30 and TRBJ1-2, the complete variable domain is SQTIHQWPATLVQPVGSPLSLECTVEGTSNPNLYWYRQAAGRGLQLLFYSVGIGQISSEVPQNLSASRPQDRQFILSSKKLLLSDSGFYLCAWNLGQGDYGYTFGSGTRLTVV.